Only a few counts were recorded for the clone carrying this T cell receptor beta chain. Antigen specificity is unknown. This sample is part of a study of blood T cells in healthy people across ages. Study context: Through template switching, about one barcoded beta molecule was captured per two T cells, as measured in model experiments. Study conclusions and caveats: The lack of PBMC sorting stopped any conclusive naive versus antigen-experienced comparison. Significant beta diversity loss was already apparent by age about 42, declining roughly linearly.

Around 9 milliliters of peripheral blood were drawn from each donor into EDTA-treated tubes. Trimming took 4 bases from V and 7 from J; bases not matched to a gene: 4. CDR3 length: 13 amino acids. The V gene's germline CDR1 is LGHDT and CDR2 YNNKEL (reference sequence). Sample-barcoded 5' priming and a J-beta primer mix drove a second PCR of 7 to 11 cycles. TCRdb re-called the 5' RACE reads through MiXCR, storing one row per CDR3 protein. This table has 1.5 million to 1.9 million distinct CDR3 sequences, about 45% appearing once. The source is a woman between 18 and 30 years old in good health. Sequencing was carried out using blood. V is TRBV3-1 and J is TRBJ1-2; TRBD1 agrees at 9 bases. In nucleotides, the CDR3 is TGTGCCAGCAGCCCCTGGACAGGGGTTGGCTACACCTTC. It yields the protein CASSPWTGVGYTF.